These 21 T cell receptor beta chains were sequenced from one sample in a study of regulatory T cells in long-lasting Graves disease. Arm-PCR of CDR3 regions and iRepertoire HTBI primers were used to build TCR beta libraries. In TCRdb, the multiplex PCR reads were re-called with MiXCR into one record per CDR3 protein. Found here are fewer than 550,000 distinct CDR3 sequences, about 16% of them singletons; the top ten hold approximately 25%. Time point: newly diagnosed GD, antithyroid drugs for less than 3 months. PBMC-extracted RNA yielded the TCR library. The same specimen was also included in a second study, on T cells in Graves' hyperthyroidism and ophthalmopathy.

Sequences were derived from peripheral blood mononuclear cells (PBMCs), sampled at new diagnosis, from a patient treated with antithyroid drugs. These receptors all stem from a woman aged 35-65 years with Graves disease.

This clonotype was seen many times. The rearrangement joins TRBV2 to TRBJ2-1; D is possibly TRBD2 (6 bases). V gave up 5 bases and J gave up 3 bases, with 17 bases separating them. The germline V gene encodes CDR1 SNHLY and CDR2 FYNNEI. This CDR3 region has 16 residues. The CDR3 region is CASSPQAGPYYNEQFF. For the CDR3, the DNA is TGTGCCAGCAGTCCTCAGGCGGGGCCCTACTACAATGAGCAGTTCTTC.

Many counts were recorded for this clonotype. The CDR3 loop is CASSESRSGNTIYF. The DNA of the CDR3 is TGTGCCAGCAGTGAAAGTAGGTCTGGAAACACCATATATTTT. V and J are TRBV25-1 and TRBJ1-3; D call uncertain. The CDR3 runs to 14 residues. In germline, CDR1 is MGHDK, CDR2 SYGVNS. The V end was cut by 2 bases, the J end by 1 base, with 6 bases between. Full variable domain (outside the CDR3, taken from reference TRBV25-1 and TRBJ1-3): EADIYQTPRYLVIGTGKKITLECSQTMGHDKMYWYQQDPGMELHLIHYSYGVNSTEKGDLSSESTVSRIRTEHFPLTLESARPSHTSQYLCASSESRSGNTIYFGEGSWLTVV.

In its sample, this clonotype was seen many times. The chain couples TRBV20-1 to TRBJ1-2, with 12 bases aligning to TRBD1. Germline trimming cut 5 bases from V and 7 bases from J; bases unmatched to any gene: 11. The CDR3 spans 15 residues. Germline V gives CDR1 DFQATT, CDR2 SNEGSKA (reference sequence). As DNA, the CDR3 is TGCAGTGCTGCCTCCCTGGGACAGGGGGCAGTTGGCTACACCTTC. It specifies CSAASLGQGAVGYTF.

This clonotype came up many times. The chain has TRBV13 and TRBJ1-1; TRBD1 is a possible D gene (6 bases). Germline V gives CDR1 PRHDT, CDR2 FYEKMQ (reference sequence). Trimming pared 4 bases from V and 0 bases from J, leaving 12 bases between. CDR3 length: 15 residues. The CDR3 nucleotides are TGTGCCAGCAGCTCCTCGGGACACATGAACACTGAAGCTTTCTTT. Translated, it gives CASSSSGHMNTEAFF.

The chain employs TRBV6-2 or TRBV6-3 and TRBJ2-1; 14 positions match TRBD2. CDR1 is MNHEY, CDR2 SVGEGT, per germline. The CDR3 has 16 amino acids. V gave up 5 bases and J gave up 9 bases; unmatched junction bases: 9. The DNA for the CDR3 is TGTGCCAGCAGTCTCAGACTAGCGGGGGGGCTGAGTGAGCAGTTCTTC. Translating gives CASSLRLAGGLSEQFF.

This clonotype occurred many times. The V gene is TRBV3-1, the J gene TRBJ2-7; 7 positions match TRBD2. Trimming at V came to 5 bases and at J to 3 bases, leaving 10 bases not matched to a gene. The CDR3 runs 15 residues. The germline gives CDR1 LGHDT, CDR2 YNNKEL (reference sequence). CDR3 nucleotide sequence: TGTGCCAGCAGCACCTCAAGCGGGGTTTTCTACGAGCAGTACTTC. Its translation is CASSTSSGVFYEQYF.

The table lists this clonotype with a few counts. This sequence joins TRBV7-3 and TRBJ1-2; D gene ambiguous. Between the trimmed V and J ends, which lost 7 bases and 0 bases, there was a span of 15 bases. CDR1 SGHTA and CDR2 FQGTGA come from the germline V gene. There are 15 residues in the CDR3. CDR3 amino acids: CASTPEAETNYGYTF. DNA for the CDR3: TGTGCCAGCACCCCAGAGGCGGAGACTAACTATGGCTACACCTTC.

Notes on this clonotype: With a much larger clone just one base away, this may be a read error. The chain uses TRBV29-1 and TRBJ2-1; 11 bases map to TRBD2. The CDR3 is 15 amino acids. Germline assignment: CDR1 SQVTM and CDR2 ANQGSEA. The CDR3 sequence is CGVEGSSGGFNEQFF. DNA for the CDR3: TGCGGCGTTGAAGGTTCTAGCGGGGGGTTCAATGAGCAGTTCTTC.

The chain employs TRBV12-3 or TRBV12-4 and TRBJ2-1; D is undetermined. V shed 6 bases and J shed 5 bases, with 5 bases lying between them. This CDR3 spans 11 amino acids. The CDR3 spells CASRIDNEQFF. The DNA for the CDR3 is TGTGCCAGCAGGATCGACAATGAGCAGTTCTTC.

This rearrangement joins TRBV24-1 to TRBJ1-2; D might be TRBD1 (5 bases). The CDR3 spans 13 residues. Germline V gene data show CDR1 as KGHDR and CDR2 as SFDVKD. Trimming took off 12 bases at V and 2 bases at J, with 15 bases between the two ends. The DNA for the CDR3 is TGTGCCGCCCCCGGGGGAACAAACTATGGCTACACCTTC. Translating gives CAAPGGTNYGYTF.

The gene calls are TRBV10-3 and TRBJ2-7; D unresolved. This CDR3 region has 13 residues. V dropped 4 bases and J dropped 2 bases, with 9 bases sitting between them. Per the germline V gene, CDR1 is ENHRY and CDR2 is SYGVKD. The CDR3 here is CAISGQSTYEQYF. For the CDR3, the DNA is TGTGCCATCAGTGGACAATCAACCTACGAGCAGTACTTC.

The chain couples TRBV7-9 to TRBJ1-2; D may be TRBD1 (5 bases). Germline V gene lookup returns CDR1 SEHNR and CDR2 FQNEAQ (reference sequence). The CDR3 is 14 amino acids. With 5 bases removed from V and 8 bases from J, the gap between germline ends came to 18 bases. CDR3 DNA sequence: TGTGCCAGCAGCCCGGCGGGACTACAAGGAGGCTACACCTTC. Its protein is CASSPAGLQGGYTF. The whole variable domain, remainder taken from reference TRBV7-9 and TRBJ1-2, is DTGVSQNPRHKITKRGQNVTFRCDPISEHNRLYWYRQTLGQGPEFLTYFQNEAQLEKSRLLSDRFSAERPKGSFSTLEIQRTEQGDSAMYLCASSPAGLQGGYTFGSGTRLTVV.

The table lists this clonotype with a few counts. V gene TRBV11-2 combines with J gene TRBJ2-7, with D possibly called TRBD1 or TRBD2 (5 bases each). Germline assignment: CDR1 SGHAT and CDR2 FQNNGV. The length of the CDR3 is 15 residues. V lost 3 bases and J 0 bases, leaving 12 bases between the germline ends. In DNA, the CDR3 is TGTGCCAGCAGCTTTGAGGGGATAAACTCCTACGAGCAGTACTTC. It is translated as CASSFEGINSYEQYF.

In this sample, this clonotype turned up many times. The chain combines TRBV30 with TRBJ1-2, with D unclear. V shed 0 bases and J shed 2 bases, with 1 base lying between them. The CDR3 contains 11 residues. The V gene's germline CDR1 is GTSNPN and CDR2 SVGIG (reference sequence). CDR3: CAWSVNYGYTF. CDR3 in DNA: TGTGCCTGGAGTGTGAACTATGGCTACACCTTC.

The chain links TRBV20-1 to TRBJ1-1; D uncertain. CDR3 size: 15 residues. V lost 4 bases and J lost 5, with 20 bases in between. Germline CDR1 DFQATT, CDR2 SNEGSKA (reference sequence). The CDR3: CSATREVSLRTEAFF. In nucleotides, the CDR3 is TGCAGTGCTACCCGGGAGGTCTCCTTGAGGACTGAAGCTTTCTTT.

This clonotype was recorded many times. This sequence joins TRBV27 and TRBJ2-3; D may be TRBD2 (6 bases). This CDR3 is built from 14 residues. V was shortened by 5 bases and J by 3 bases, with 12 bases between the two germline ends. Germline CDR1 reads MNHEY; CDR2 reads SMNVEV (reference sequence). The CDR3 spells CASSIRDLTDTQYF. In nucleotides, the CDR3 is TGTGCCAGCAGTATACGGGACTTAACAGATACGCAGTATTTT.

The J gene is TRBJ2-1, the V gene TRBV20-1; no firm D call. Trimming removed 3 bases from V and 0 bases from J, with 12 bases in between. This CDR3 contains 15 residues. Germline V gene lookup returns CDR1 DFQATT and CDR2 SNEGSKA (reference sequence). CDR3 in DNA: TGCAGTGCTAGTGAGGCCTCCCGCTCCTACAATGAGCAGTTCTTC. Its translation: CSASEASRSYNEQFF.

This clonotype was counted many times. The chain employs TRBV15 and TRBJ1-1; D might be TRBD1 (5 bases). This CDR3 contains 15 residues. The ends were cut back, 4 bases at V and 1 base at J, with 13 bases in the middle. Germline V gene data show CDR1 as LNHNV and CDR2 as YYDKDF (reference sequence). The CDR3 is CATSTWGGPNTEAFF. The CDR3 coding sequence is TGTGCCACCAGCACCTGGGGGGGTCCGAACACTGAAGCTTTCTTT. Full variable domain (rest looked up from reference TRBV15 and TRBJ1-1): DAMVIQNPRYQVTQFGKPVTLSCSQTLNHNVMYWYQQKSSQAPKLLFHYYDKDFNNEADTPDNFQSRRPNTSFCFLDIRSPGLGDTAMYLCATSTWGGPNTEAFFGQGTRLTVV.

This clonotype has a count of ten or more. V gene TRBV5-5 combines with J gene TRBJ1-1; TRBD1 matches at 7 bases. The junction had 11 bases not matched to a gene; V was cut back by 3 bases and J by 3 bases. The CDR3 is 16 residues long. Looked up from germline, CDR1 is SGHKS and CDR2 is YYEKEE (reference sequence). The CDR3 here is CASSSVGTDMHTEAFF. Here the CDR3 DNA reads TGTGCCAGCAGCTCCGTCGGGACAGACATGCACACTGAAGCTTTCTTT.

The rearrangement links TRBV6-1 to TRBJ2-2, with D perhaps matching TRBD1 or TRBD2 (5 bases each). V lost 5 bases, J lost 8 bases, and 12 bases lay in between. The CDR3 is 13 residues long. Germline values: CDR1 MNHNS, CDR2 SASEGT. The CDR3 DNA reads TGTGCCAGCAGTCTCCGGGACCAAGGGGAGCTGTTTTTT. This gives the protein CASSLRDQGELFF.

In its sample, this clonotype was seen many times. The CDR3 DNA is TGTGCCACCAGCAGAGACCTCACTAGCGTCACAGATACGCAGTATTTT. It encodes CATSRDLTSVTDTQYF. This chain uses TRBV15 with TRBJ2-3; 7 nucleotides match TRBD2. CDR3 length: 16 residues. Unmatched junction bases numbered 5, after V lost 0 bases and J lost 2 bases. Per the germline V gene, CDR1 is LNHNV and CDR2 is YYDKDF (reference sequence).